The clone carrying this T cell receptor beta chain was seen a few times. Its antigen is as yet unknown. This entry is derived from a study of CD8+ T cells in alopecia areata. A FACSAria was used to sort CD4+ and CD8+ T cells. These cells came from PBMCs. Study results and limitations: With patients, TCR sharing proved less clear than in mice, a difference possibly related to HLA. Scalp samples also yield sequences of resident alphabeta T cells from normal skin.

Reverse transcribed after extraction, RNA yielded cDNA as the sequencing template. Sequencing was performed with immunoSEQ multiplex PCR; in TCRdb, only in-frame clones are kept and a portion is missing. Of 110,000 to 150,000 clones in the sample, roughly 46% were seen once. The germline V and J ends were trimmed by 6 bases and 0 bases, with 8 bases remaining between them. CDR3 length equals 13 residues. Germline-derived CDR1 and CDR2 are MNHNS and SASEGT. The TCR was taken from a human donor with alopecia areata. The specimen was CD4+ T cells sorted from blood, collected at week 0. V and J are TRBV6-1 and TRBJ1-2, with D perhaps matching TRBD1 (6 bases). The CDR3 coding sequence is TGTGCCAGCAGGGGGGCCGCTAACTATGGCTACACCTTC. Translation gives CASRGAANYGYTF.